Below, 8 T cell receptor beta chains from the same sample are listed, as sequenced in a study of cytomegalovirus exposure and HLA in healthy donors. The PCR made use of 60 Vbeta and 13 Jbeta primers. The method was immunoSEQ multiplex PCR; TCRdb's version includes in-frame clones alone and lacks a portion of them. The sample contains around 150,000 clones, 80% of which appear only once. The sample consisted of PBMCs. These receptors were collected from a man between 25 and 39 years old in good health and CMV-seronegative.

The V and J genes are TRBV4-3 and TRBJ1-2, with D unresolved. The germline V gene has CDR1 LGHNA and CDR2 YSLEER. The CDR3 consists of 15 residues. The germline V and J ends were trimmed by 3 bases and 0 bases, with 11 bases remaining between them. The CDR3 loop is CASSQEGRANYGYTF. The CDR3 nucleotides read TGCGCCAGCAGCCAGGAGGGTCGAGCTAACTATGGCTACACCTTC.

The rearrangement links TRBV7-2 to TRBJ1-2; D might be TRBD1 (6 bases). CDR1 SGHTA and CDR2 FQGNSA come from the germline V gene. The CDR3 has 14 residues. Trimming left V 4 bases short and J 8 bases short, with 17 bases between. The CDR3: CASSYIRGLEGYTF. The CDR3 DNA reads TGTGCCAGCAGCTATATCAGGGGTTTGGAGGGCTACACCTTC.

The J gene is TRBJ1-5, the V gene TRBV11-2, with TRBD1 as a possible D gene (5 bases). The CDR3 runs to 17 residues. V dropped 6 bases and J dropped 4 bases, with 22 bases sitting between them. Germline lookup yields CDR1 SGHAT and CDR2 FQNNGV. CDR3 nucleotide sequence: TGTGCCAGCAGTTCTGGATTAGGACCAGGGATGAATCAGCCCCAGCATTTT. This translates into CASSSGLGPGMNQPQHF.

The chain couples TRBV11-2 to TRBJ2-1, with TRBD1 identical over 8 bases. Germline lookup yields CDR1 SGHAT and CDR2 FQNNGV. V lost 4 bases, J lost 7 bases, and 6 bases stayed unmatched. CDR3 length: 14 amino acids. This chain's CDR3 is CASSSTGERNEQFF. The CDR3 DNA follows: TGTGCCAGCAGCTCGACAGGGGAGCGAAATGAGCAGTTCTTC.

V gene TRBV5-4 combines with J gene TRBJ1-2; TRBD1 agrees at 7 bases. The CDR3 is 15 amino acids. J gave up 4 bases and V 4 bases, and 10 bases lay outside the gene matches. Per the germline V gene, CDR1 is SGHNT and CDR2 is YYREEE (reference sequence). CDR3 in amino acids: CASSPPRQGPYGYTF. Written as DNA, the CDR3 is TGTGCCAGCAGCCCACCCCGACAGGGCCCCTATGGCTACACCTTC.

Of note for this clone: At one end, the junction sequence differs from germline, possibly due to a read error. The J gene is TRBJ1-2, the V gene TRBV7-9; D possibly corresponds to TRBD1 (6 bases). The CDR3 totals 14 residues. Germline CDR1 reads SEHNR; CDR2 reads FQNEAQ (reference sequence). The CDR3 sequence is CSSSTTNTGLGYTF. The CDR3 DNA reads as TGTTCCAGCAGTACGACCAATACAGGGCTAGGCTACACCTTC.

The genes are TRBV10-2 and TRBJ1-1; D is uncertain. Germline lookup yields CDR1 WSHSY and CDR2 SAAADI. The V end was cut by 8 bases, the J end by 0 bases, with 7 bases between. This CDR3 spans 12 amino acids. The CDR3 region is CASGGMNTEAFF. CDR3 nucleotides: TGCGCCAGCGGAGGGATGAACACTGAAGCTTTCTTT.

This clone was seen just once. This chain uses TRBV7-3 with TRBJ2-1; TRBD2 aligns across 7 bases. Germline V CDR1 and CDR2: SGHTA, FQGTGA. J gave up 5 bases and V 3 bases, and 7 bases lay outside the gene matches. This CDR3 spans 15 amino acids. CDR3 DNA: TGTGCCAGCAGCTTCGGGAGGAGGCTCGACAATGAGCAGTTCTTC. It yields the protein CASSFGRRLDNEQFF. The full variable domain, in which reference TRBV7-3 and TRBJ2-1 provide the parts outside the CDR3, is GAGVSQTPSNKVTEKGKYVELRCDPISGHTALYWYRQSLGQGPEFLIYFQGTGAADDSGLPNDRFFAVRPEGSVSTLKIQRTERGDSAVYLCASSFGRRLDNEQFFGPGTRLTVL.